Only a few counts were recorded for the clone carrying this TCR beta chain. Its matching antigen is unknown. This entry belongs to a study of T-cell memory formation after mild COVID-19. Study background: Most TCR clusters belonged to a single donor. Points from the study as a whole: Mainly CM and EM harbored the contracting CD4+ clones; mainly EMRA harbored the CD8+ ones. The appearance of some responding clones in pre-infection memory suggested that cross-reactive memory joined.

TCRalpha and TCRbeta libraries used 5'RACE with constant-segment primers and UMIs. TCRdb reanalysed the 5' RACE reads using MiXCR and keeps one entry per CDR3 protein. The sample has about 320,000 distinct CDR3 sequences, approximately 14% seen once. The germline gives CDR1 MDHEN, CDR2 SYDVKM. Trimming took 3 bases from V and 3 from J, leaving 9 bases between them. CDR3 length: 13 amino acids. Sequencing used PBMCs or a T cell subset sorted from them (not recorded which). The chain recombines TRBV28 with TRBJ2-7; tentative D call: TRBD1 (6 bases). The clonotype originates from a man in his late teens or twenties who had mild COVID-19 (a few samples of this study predate the infection). Cell type and time point are not known. For the CDR3, the DNA is TGTGCCAGCAGTTTTCAGGGGCGCTACGAGCAGTACGTC. It specifies CASSFQGRYEQYV.